A single sample is the source of the 10 T cell receptor beta chains below, sequenced in a study of beta chain features in type 1 diabetes. Findings and limits, study-wide: Type 1 diabetes patients had moderately but significantly shorter TCRB CDR3s in all four CD4+ subsets.

The antigens these receptors bind are not known. The study reverse transcribed the entire isolated RNA, so it sequenced expressed TCRB transcripts. Sequenced by immunoSEQ multiplex PCR; TCRdb stores in-frame clones only, minus some. The sample records about 270,000 clones, around 15% being singletons. Sequenced sample: naive CD4+ T cells from blood. Receptor source: a young man with type 1 diabetes.

In its sample, this clone was seen a few times. The genes are TRBV6-6 and TRBJ2-7; 9 bases align to TRBD1. The V and J ends lost 8 bases and 2 bases, in that order; junction bases with no gene match: 4. The germline gives CDR1 MNHNY, CDR2 SVGAGI (reference sequence). This CDR3 has 13 residues. CDR3 loop: CASARDRAYEQYF. The CDR3 bases are TGTGCCAGCGCGCGGGACAGGGCCTACGAGCAGTACTTC.

The V gene is TRBV9, the J gene TRBJ2-7, with D possibly matching TRBD2 (6 bases). Trimming took off 4 bases at V and 4 bases at J, with 21 bases between the two ends. Germline assignment: CDR1 SGDLS and CDR2 YYNGEE. The CDR3 runs 16 residues. CDR3 region: CASSKRGGGREYEQYF. The CDR3 DNA follows: TGTGCCAGCAGCAAACGGGGAGGCGGCAGGGAGTACGAGCAGTACTTC.

This clone has more than one count but fewer than ten. The chain uses TRBV11-2 and TRBJ2-3; TRBD2 might be the D (5 bases). The CDR3 is 13 amino acids. Trimming took 2 bases from V and 2 from J, leaving 5 bases between them. Germline CDR1 is SGHAT and CDR2 is FQNNGV. CDR3 sequence: CASSLRDTDTQYF. CDR3 coding DNA: TGTGCCAGCAGCTTACGGGACACAGATACGCAGTATTTT.

The gene calls are TRBV5-1 and TRBJ2-7; 7 nucleotides match TRBD1. Germline V gives CDR1 SGHRS, CDR2 YFSETQ. The CDR3 length is 14 residues. The ends lost 1 base at V and 1 base at J; junction bases unmatched: 2. In nucleotides, the CDR3 is TGCGCCAGCAGCTTGATGGGACAGTCCTACGAGCAGTACTTC. It translates to CASSLMGQSYEQYF.

This clone was seen a few times. This rearrangement joins TRBV27 to TRBJ2-5; 7 nucleotides agree with TRBD1. V was pared by 2 bases and J by 4 bases, with 1 base of the junction left unmatched. CDR3 size: 13 residues. Per the germline V gene, CDR1 is MNHEY and CDR2 is SMNVEV (reference sequence). The CDR3 nucleotides are TGTGCCAGCAGTTTAAGGGGGCGAGAGACCCAGTACTTC. This sequence encodes CASSLRGRETQYF.

This clone appeared a few times. The chain is built from TRBV7-3 and TRBJ2-1; 8 nucleotides agree with TRBD1. V was clipped by 3 bases and J by 6 bases; unmatched bases: 4. The CDR3 runs 14 residues. Germline V gene data show CDR1 as SGHTA and CDR2 as FQGTGA. CDR3 protein: CASSFGTGPNEQFF. The DNA of the CDR3 is TGTGCCAGCAGCTTCGGGACAGGCCCCAATGAGCAGTTCTTC.

This clone was observed a few times. The rearrangement links TRBV7-3 to TRBJ2-1; 7 bases align to TRBD2. CDR1 SGHTA and CDR2 FQGTGA come from the germline V gene. V lost 4 bases, J lost 0 bases, and 3 bases stayed unmatched. The CDR3 sequence is 15 residues long. The CDR3 sequence: CASSSTSFSYNEQFF. In DNA, the CDR3 is TGTGCCAGCAGCTCGACTAGCTTCTCCTACAATGAGCAGTTCTTC.

This clone was seen only a few times. The chain couples TRBV7-9 to TRBJ2-5; TRBD2 is a possible D gene (6 bases). This CDR3 is 14 amino acids long. Germline V gene sequence: CDR1 SEHNR, CDR2 FQNEAQ (reference sequence). Trimming pared 0 bases from V and 4 bases from J, leaving 9 bases between. The CDR3 reads CASSLAASAETQYF. In nucleotides, the CDR3 is TGTGCCAGCAGCTTAGCGGCTAGCGCAGAGACCCAGTACTTC.

The sample holds a few counts of this clone. The gene calls are TRBV12-5 and TRBJ2-3; the D gene is possibly TRBD2 (5 bases). Germline CDR1 and CDR2: LGHNT and FRNRAP. This CDR3 spans 14 amino acids. Trimming removed 5 bases at V and 2 bases at J, with 11 bases between. CDR3: CASGLTTYTDTQYF. As DNA, the CDR3 is TGTGCTAGTGGTCTGACTACATACACAGATACGCAGTATTTT.

This clone was counted a few times. This chain links TRBV7-3 with TRBJ2-3, with D tentatively TRBD2 (5 bases). This CDR3 contains 14 residues. Trimming removed 8 bases at V and 1 base at J, with 13 bases between. Germline V lookup: CDR1 SGHTA, CDR2 FQGTGA. DNA for the CDR3: TGTGCCAGCGGAAGCGGACCACGCACAGATACGCAGTATTTT. Translated: CASGSGPRTDTQYF. Supplemented by reference TRBV7-3 and TRBJ2-3, the full variable domain reads GAGVSQTPSNKVTEKGKYVELRCDPISGHTALYWYRQSLGQGPEFLIYFQGTGAADDSGLPNDRFFAVRPEGSVSTLKIQRTERGDSAVYLCASGSGPRTDTQYFGPGTRLTVL.